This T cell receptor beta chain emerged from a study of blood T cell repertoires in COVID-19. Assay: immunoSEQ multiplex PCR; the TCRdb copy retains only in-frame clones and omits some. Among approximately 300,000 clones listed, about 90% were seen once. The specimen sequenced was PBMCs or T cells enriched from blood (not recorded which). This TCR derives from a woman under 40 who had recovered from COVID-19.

CDR3 nucleotide sequence: TGTGCCAGCTCACCACAAATTGAGACAGGGGCGGACGAGCAGTACTTC. This sequence encodes CASSPQIETGADEQYF. This chain uses TRBV18 with TRBJ2-7; 8 bases agree with TRBD1. The germline gives CDR1 KGHSH, CDR2 LQKENI. This CDR3 is 16 amino acids long. Germline trimming cut 1 base from V and 5 bases from J; bases unmatched to any gene: 10.